This T cell receptor (beta chain) originates from a study of T cell responses to AZD1222 COVID-19 vaccine. Findings and caveats of the study: The number of AZD1222 recipients seropositive at baseline was only five to seven. Reportedly, close to half of spike-specific TCRs are directed against unmutated variant regions. Researchers took repertoire samples only after the peak T cell response had come.

Repertoires were generated with immunoSEQ multiplex PCR, while TCRdb's copy carries only in-frame clones and drops some. The table shows about 140,000 clones, with approximately 80% occurring only once. About this clone itself: Its antigen is unknown. Other DNA sequences in the sample encode the same CDR3.

This receptor was identified in an adult in good health. Material: peripheral blood, obtained on day 0 of AZD1222 vaccination.

CDR3: CASSLGGSSYEQYF. CDR3 nucleotides: TGCGCCAGCAGCTTGGGCGGGTCCTCCTACGAGCAGTACTTC. The chain employs TRBV5-1 and TRBJ2-7; D might be TRBD2 (5 bases). This CDR3 contains 14 residues. The germline V gene has CDR1 SGHRS and CDR2 YFSETQ. V was pared by 0 bases and J by 0 bases, with 7 bases between.